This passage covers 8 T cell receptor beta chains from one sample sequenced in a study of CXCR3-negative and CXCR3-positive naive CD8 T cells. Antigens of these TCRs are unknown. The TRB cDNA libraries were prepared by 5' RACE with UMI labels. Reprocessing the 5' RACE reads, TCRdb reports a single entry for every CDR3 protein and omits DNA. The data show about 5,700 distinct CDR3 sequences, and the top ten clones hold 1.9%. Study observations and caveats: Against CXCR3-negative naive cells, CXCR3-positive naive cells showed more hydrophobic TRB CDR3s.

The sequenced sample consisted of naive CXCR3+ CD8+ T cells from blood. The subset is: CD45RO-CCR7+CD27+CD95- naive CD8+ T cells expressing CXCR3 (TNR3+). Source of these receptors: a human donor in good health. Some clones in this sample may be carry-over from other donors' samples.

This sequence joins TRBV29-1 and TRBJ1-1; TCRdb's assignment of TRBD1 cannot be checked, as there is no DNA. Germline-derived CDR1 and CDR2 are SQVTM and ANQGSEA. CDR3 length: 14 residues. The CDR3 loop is CSVALGAGDTEAFF.

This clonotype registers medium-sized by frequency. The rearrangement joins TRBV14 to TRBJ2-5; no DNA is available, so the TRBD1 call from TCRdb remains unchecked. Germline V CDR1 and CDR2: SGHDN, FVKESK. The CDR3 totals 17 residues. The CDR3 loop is CASSQDHRAWYQETQYF.

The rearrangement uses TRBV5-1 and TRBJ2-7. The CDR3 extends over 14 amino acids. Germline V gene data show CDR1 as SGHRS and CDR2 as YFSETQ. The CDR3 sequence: CASSLDQLISEQYF.

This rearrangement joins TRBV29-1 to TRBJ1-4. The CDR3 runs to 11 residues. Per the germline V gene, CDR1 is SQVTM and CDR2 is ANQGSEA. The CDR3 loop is CSVWMSEKLFF. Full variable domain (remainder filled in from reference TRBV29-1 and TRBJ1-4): SAVISQKPSRDICQRGTSLTIQCQVDSQVTMMFWYRQQPGQSLTLIATANQGSEATYESGFVIDKFPISRPNLTFSTLTVSNMSPEDSSIYLCSVWMSEKLFFGSGTQLSVL.

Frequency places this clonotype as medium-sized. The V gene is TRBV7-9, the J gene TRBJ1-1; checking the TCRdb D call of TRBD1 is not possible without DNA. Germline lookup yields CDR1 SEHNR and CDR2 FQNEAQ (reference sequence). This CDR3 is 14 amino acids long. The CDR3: CASSFGQGNTEAFF.

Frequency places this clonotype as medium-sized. The CDR3 sequence: CASSPGTGASYQETQYF. V gene TRBV5-8 combines with J gene TRBJ2-5; without DNA, the TCRdb call of TRBD1 cannot be checked. Germline values: CDR1 SGHTS, CDR2 YDEGEE. The CDR3 runs 17 residues.

The CDR3 region is CASSQAVSNQPQHF. J is TRBJ1-5 and V is TRBV4-1. The germline gives CDR1 MGHRA, CDR2 YSYEKL. The CDR3 is made up of 14 amino acids.

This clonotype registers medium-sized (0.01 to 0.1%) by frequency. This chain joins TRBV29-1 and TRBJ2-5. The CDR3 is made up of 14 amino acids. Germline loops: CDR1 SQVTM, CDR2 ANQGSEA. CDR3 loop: CSVVDTRDQETQYF.